This paragraph covers one T cell receptor (beta chain) sequence. The record originates from a study of blood T cell repertoires in COVID-19. Study background: PBMCs, B-cell-depleted T cells, or T cells were the source of the cDNA or gDNA that made up the material.

CDR1 and CDR2 from the germline V gene are SGHDN and FVKESK. The V and J ends lost 4 bases and 1 base respectively, with 7 bases between them. The CDR3 sequence is 13 residues long. In the original workflow: Amplification of reference gene primers was used by the study to estimate nucleated cell counts. Generated by immunoSEQ multiplex PCR, the TCRdb table keeps only in-frame clones and is missing some. V, J and clone size are taken as reported in that table, and D and trimming were inferred from the DNA itself. This sample has about 81,000 clones, with 70% to 85% found just once. This receptor was obtained from a human donor in a cohort sampled during active COVID-19. V gene TRBV14 combines with J gene TRBJ1-2; unclear D gene. Sequences were obtained from peripheral blood. The CDR3: CASSREVNYGYTF. Written as DNA, the CDR3 is TGTGCCAGCAGCCGTGAGGTTAACTATGGCTACACCTTC.